This is a list of T cell receptor beta chains from one sample in a study of cytomegalovirus exposure and HLA in healthy donors. Method: immunoSEQ multiplex PCR; TCRdb's copy keeps in-frame clones and lacks some. The table lists roughly 120,000 clones, around 80% of them singletons. The specimen was PBMCs. The receptors were sampled from a woman younger than 45 in good health and CMV-seronegative. Both conserved end residues are part of each CDR3. A D gene is named only where the DNA matches it firmly. Expanded clones are given a class, and other clones once, few, many or no size at all.

clone size	V gene	D gene	J gene	CDR3 protein	CDR3 DNA
NA	TRBV19	TRBD1	TRBJ2-7	CASSMPSDRGTYEQYF	TGTGCCAGTAGTATGCCCTCCGACAGGGGGACCTACGAGCAGTACTTC
NA	TRBV5-8	NA	TRBJ1-5	CASSRGRENQPQHF	TGTGCCAGCAGCCGTGGACGGGAGAATCAGCCCCAGCATTTT
NA	TRBV19	TRBD2	TRBJ2-7	CASSRTSGAYEQYF	TGTGCCAGTAGTAGGACTAGCGGGGCCTACGAGCAGTACTTC
NA	TRBV18	NA	TRBJ2-1	CASSPRLRTGEQFF	TGTGCCAGCTCACCAAGGTTGCGCACAGGTGAGCAGTTCTTC
once	TRBV10-3	TRBD2	TRBJ2-2	CAIMGTSGKSGELFF	TGTGCCATCATGGGGACTAGCGGGAAATCCGGGGAGCTGTTTTTT
NA	TRBV18	TRBD1	TRBJ1-2	CASSQGTGDGYTF	TGTGCCAGCTCACAGGGGACAGGGGACGGCTACACCTTC
NA	TRBV11-3	TRBD2	TRBJ2-1	CASSLGGSSYNEQFF	TGTGCCAGCAGCTTAGGCGGGAGCTCCTACAATGAGCAGTTCTTC
NA	TRBV5-6	NA	TRBJ2-5	CASSLGQDQETQYF	TGTGCCAGCAGCTTGGGGCAGGACCAAGAGACCCAGTACTTC
NA	TRBV23-1	TRBD2	TRBJ2-7	CASSRAGLALPYEQYF	TGCGCCAGCAGTCGAGCCGGACTAGCTCTTCCCTACGAGCAGTACTTC
NA	TRBV7-2	TRBD1	TRBJ2-1	CASSRDRRVGLEGQFF	TGTGCCAGCAGCAGGGACAGGCGGGTTGGTTTGGAGGGGCAGTTCTTC
few	TRBV5-4	NA	TRBJ1-1	CASQGRNTEAFF	TGTGCCAGCCAGGGGAGGAACACTGAAGCTTTCTTT
NA	TRBV5-1	TRBD1	TRBJ2-5	CASSPLLQGAGETQYF	TGCGCCAGCTCTCCTCTACTTCAGGGGGCCGGGGAGACCCAGTACTTC
NA	TRBV5-6	NA	TRBJ2-7	CASSNYDRPYEQYF	TGTGCCAGCAGCAATTACGACAGGCCCTACGAGCAGTACTTC
NA	TRBV5-1	TRBD1	TRBJ1-1	CASSRTGQVIEAFF	TGCGCCAGCAGTAGAACGGGACAGGTGATTGAAGCTTTCTTT
NA	TRBV25-1	TRBD1	TRBJ1-4	CASTDDRANEKLFF	TGTGCCAGCACGGATGACAGGGCGAATGAAAAACTGTTTTTT
NA	TRBV11-2	NA	TRBJ1-2	CASSFESSYGYTF	TGTGCCAGCAGCTTTGAGAGCTCCTATGGCTACACCTTC
NA	TRBV5-8	TRBD2	TRBJ2-5	CASSLTSGRDGETQYF	TGTGCCAGCAGCTTGACTAGCGGACGAGATGGGGAGACCCAGTACTTC
NA	TRBV7-3	TRBD2	TRBJ2-1	CASSPRTSGRRNEQFF	TGTGCCAGCAGCCCGAGGACTAGCGGGAGAAGGAATGAGCAGTTCTTC
few	TRBV11-3	TRBD1	TRBJ2-7	CASSAQDREVFGSYEQYF	TGTGCCAGCAGCGCCCAGGACAGGGAAGTATTTGGTTCCTACGAGCAGTACTTC
NA	TRBV6-6	TRBD2	TRBJ2-7	CASSPLAITSYEQYF	TGTGCCAGCAGCCCACTAGCGATAACCTCCTACGAGCAGTACTTC
NA	TRBV5-1	NA	TRBJ2-5	CASPYLGLPQWAQYF	TGCGCCAGCCCATATCTGGGACTCCCACAGTGGGCCCAGTACTTC
NA	TRBV30	TRBD1	TRBJ1-6	CAWSVQGWNSPLHF	TGTGCCTGGAGTGTACAGGGGTGGAATTCACCCCTCCACTTT
NA	TRBV30	TRBD1	TRBJ1-2	CAWSVDRAMSGYTF	TGTGCCTGGAGTGTAGACAGGGCGATGTCTGGCTACACCTTC
NA	TRBV11-3	NA	TRBJ2-3	CASSLRVGGVDTQYF	TGTGCCAGCAGCCTCCGAGTAGGGGGGGTCGATACGCAGTATTTT
NA	TRBV28	TRBD1	TRBJ2-6	CASNLPGGAGANVLTF	TGTGCCAGCAACCTACCAGGGGGCGCGGGGGCCAACGTCCTGACTTTC
once	TRBV30	NA	TRBJ2-5	CAGQPGETQYF	TGTGCCGGCCAACCGGGGGAGACCCAGTACTTC
NA	TRBV2	TRBD2	TRBJ2-1	CASFLGLFSNEQFF	TGTGCCAGCTTTTTGGGACTATTTTCGAATGAGCAGTTCTTC
NA	TRBV9	NA	TRBJ2-3	CASSVVASTDTQYF	TGTGCCAGCAGCGTAGTAGCAAGCACAGATACGCAGTATTTT
NA	TRBV9	NA	TRBJ2-7	CASSGRPGQFLYEQYF	TGTGCCAGCAGCGGTCGTCCTGGACAGTTCCTCTACGAGCAGTACTTC
few	TRBV6-6	TRBD1	TRBJ2-3	CASSYGQAEDTQYF	TGTGCCAGCAGTTACGGACAGGCAGAAGATACGCAGTATTTT
NA	TRBV7-3	TRBD2	TRBJ2-5	CASSPRAGASQETQYF	TGTGCCAGCAGCCCAAGAGCGGGAGCCTCCCAAGAGACCCAGTACTTC